Listed below are T cell receptor beta chains from one sample, sequenced in a study of OX40 agonist ivuxolimab in advanced cancers. Generated by immunoSEQ multiplex PCR, the TCRdb table keeps only in-frame clones and is missing some. Among 30,000 to 40,000 clones listed, 70% to 85% were seen once. Source: CD4+ or CD8+ T cells sorted from blood, taken in a trial of the OX40 agonist ivuxolimab. The origin of the receptors is an adult with an advanced solid tumor such as melanoma, head and neck, liver or kidney cancer. CDR3s include the opening cysteine and the closing phenylalanine or tryptophan. D genes are given only for firm matches. The size field is filled for only some rows; it gives once, few, many or a size class.

>TRBV29-1|-|TRBJ2-3|TRBD2
CSYSGRAPVNTDTQYF
TGCAGCTACAGCGGGAGGGCCCCGGTAAACACAGATACGCAGTATTTT
>TRBV15|-|TRBJ2-2|-
CATSRDTGELFF
TGTGCCACCAGCAGAGACACCGGGGAGCTGTTTTTT
>TRBV28|few|TRBJ2-5|-
CAASTSGTGQETQYF
TGTGCCGCCTCCACCTCCGGAACGGGGCAAGAGACCCAGTACTTC
>TRBV19|-|TRBJ2-7|-
CASSPTPRQNEQYF
TGTGCCAGTAGTCCGACCCCAAGACAGAATGAGCAGTACTTC
>TRBV19|-|TRBJ2-3|TRBD1
CASSSRQGGNTDTQYF
TGTGCCAGTAGTTCCCGACAGGGGGGGAACACAGATACGCAGTATTTT
>TRBV19|few|TRBJ2-3|TRBD1
CASSIGTGGFADTQYF
TGTGCCAGTAGTATCGGGACAGGTGGGTTCGCAGATACGCAGTATTTT
>TRBV5-1|few|TRBJ2-7|-
CASSLHGNSYEQYF
TGCGCCAGCAGCTTGCACGGCAACTCCTACGAGCAGTACTTC
>TRBV5-6|-|TRBJ2-1|-
CASSKDRSSYNEQFF
TGTGCCAGCAGCAAGGACAGAAGCTCCTACAATGAGCAGTTCTTC
>TRBV4-1|few|TRBJ2-2|TRBD2
CASSQKRGADTGELFF
TGCGCCAGCAGCCAGAAGCGGGGGGCTGACACCGGGGAGCTGTTTTTT
>TRBV7-2|once|TRBJ1-5|-
CASSFADSNQPQHF
TGTGCCAGCAGCTTTGCGGATAGCAATCAGCCCCAGCATTTT
>TRBV28|-|TRBJ1-5|-
CASSWSEVGPQHF
TGTGCCAGCAGTTGGAGCGAGGTAGGACCCCAGCATTTT
>TRBV7-7|once|TRBJ2-5|-
CASSSSGSGKTQYF
TGTGCCAGCAGCTCCAGTGGGTCAGGGAAGACCCAGTACTTC
>TRBV6-5|-|TRBJ1-6|-
CASSIGWDSPLHF
TGTGCCAGCAGTATTGGATGGGATTCACCCCTCCACTTT
>TRBV5-6|-|TRBJ1-4|-
CASSTPPRGRGITNEKLFF
TGTGCCAGCAGCACGCCCCCGAGGGGTAGGGGGATTACTAATGAAAAACTGTTTTTT
>TRBV2|-|TRBJ1-2|-
CASRHLEGYGYTF
TGTGCCAGCAGACACCTTGAGGGGTATGGCTACACCTTC
>TRBV30|-|TRBJ2-3|-
CAWSAPVGTQYF
TGTGCCTGGTCTGCGCCCGTTGGTACGCAGTATTTT